These T cell receptor beta chains were read from a single sample in a study of blood T cell repertoires in COVID-19. Repertoires were generated with immunoSEQ multiplex PCR, while TCRdb's copy carries only in-frame clones and drops some. The sample holds about 170,000 clones, 90% seen once. The sample was peripheral blood. The receptors stem from a man aged 45-65 years with acute or convalescent COVID-19. Each CDR3 is given with its conserved first and last residue. D genes are given only for firm matches. Expanded clones get a size class; other rows say once, few or many, or leave the size out.

d_call j_call v_call clone_size cdr3_aa cdr3_nt
TRBD1 TRBJ2-3 TRBV18 . CASSPGQGTDTQYF TGTGCCAGCTCACCGGGACAGGGGACAGATACGCAGTATTTT
TRBD1 TRBJ1-5 TRBV6-5 . CASRGQGSWSQPQHF TGTGCCAGCAGGGGACAGGGATCTTGGAGTCAGCCCCAGCATTTT
. TRBJ2-2 TRBV6-5 . CASSYTRPGVGGELFF TGTGCCAGCAGTTACACAAGGCCGGGGGTGGGCGGGGAGCTGTTTTTT
TRBD2 TRBJ2-5 TRBV29-1 once CVLGGGRAYETQYF TGCGTCTTGGGGGGCGGGAGGGCCTATGAGACCCAGTACTTC
. TRBJ2-5 TRBV3-1/TRBV3-2 . CASSQGPGSEETQYF TGTGCCAGCAGCCAAGGCCCGGGATCAGAGGAGACCCAGTACTTC
TRBD1 TRBJ1-1 TRBV27 . CASSMTGGLNTEAFF TGTGCCAGCAGTATGACAGGGGGCCTGAACACTGAAGCTTTCTTT
TRBD1 TRBJ2-2 TRBV5-1 . CASSLIGQGPYTGELFF TGCGCCAGCAGCTTGATAGGACAGGGGCCTTACACCGGGGAGCTGTTTTTT
. TRBJ1-3 TRBV18 . CASSPLTGPGNTIYF TGTGCCAGCTCACCACTTACAGGGCCTGGAAACACCATATATTTT
. TRBJ2-1 TRBV19 . CASSIFHSDNNEQFF TGTGCCAGTAGTATATTCCATAGCGACAACAATGAGCAGTTCTTC
. TRBJ2-7 TRBV4-1 few CASSHYKNYEQYF TGCGCCAGCAGCCATTACAAGAACTACGAGCAGTACTTC
TRBD2 TRBJ2-7 TRBV27 . CASSSGDSYEQYF TGTGCCAGCAGTAGCGGGGACTCCTACGAGCAGTACTTC
TRBD2 TRBJ2-2 TRBV11-2 . CASSLDGRLDTGELFF TGTGCCAGCAGCTTAGACGGGAGGTTGGACACCGGGGAGCTGTTTTTT
. TRBJ2-3 TRBV7-6 . CASSLRGEVDTQYF TGTGCCAGCAGCTTAAGAGGGGAGGTAGATACGCAGTATTTT
. TRBJ2-2 TRBV7-6 . CASSLVSRNAGTGELFF TGTGCCAGCAGCTTAGTTTCCCGGAACGCAGGGACCGGGGAGCTGTTTTTT
. TRBJ1-4 TRBV6-5 . CASSWVPGEEKLFF TGTGCCAGCAGTTGGGTCCCGGGGGAAGAAAAACTGTTTTTT